This T cell receptor beta chain was sequenced for a study of T cell repertoires in cytomegalovirus infection (dated by TCRdb to between 2018 and 2020). The study in broad terms: Recently identified HLA-C-restricted CMV epitopes, whose presentation resists viral immunomodulation, were targeted by peptide stimulations together with well-studied HLA-B-restricted epitopes. The HLA type of each donor mattered for the analysis, because public TCR beta signatures pointed to carriage of CMV infection along with the matching HLA type. The study at large found these results: The ex vivo response was dominated by HLA-C-restricted CMV-specific TCR beta clonotypes, which also provided the single most frequent clonotype in two of eight donors. Cumulative frequency of public TCR beta family members discriminated carriers of CMV infection plus the relevant HLA type in this cohort and an independent 352-donor cohort.

The CDR3 measures 15 amino acids from cysteine to phenylalanine. CDR3 DNA only is kept here, 45 bases in frame from base 1. As encoded in the germline V gene (reference sequence), CDR1 is SEHNR while CDR2 is FQNEAQ. V and J are truncated by 3 bases and 2 bases respectively, leaving an intervening sequence of 11 bases. TCRdb names Illumina HiSeq 1500 as the instrument used. The public reads were reanalyzed by TCRdb: fastp trimming at Q25, MiXCR alignment, in-frame beta chains only. CDR3 protein sequences are deduplicated, and each keeps its most common genes and DNA. The sample table holds about 740,000 distinct CDR3 sequences, of which around a third were seen once. Of the sample, roughly 20% is held by the ten largest clones. The treatment or condition label, as the study defines it: in vitro stimulation with specific CMV peptide epitopes to enrich CMV-specific T cells. Comment on this clonotype: Its cognate antigen has yet to be identified. No clone much larger than this one lies a single base away; base qualities are absent.

In this chain, TRBV7-9 is recombined with TRBJ1-3, with TRBD1 perhaps the D gene, on 6 matching bases. The sequenced sample was cultured PBMCs, obtained from culture after CMV antigen stimulation. This receptor was identified in a human donor in good health (CMV status not recorded). Some clones in this sample may be carry-over from other donors' samples. The nucleotides are TGTGCCAGCAGCTTTACACAGGGAGCTGGAAACACCATATATTTT. The translation is CASSFTQGAGNTIYF.